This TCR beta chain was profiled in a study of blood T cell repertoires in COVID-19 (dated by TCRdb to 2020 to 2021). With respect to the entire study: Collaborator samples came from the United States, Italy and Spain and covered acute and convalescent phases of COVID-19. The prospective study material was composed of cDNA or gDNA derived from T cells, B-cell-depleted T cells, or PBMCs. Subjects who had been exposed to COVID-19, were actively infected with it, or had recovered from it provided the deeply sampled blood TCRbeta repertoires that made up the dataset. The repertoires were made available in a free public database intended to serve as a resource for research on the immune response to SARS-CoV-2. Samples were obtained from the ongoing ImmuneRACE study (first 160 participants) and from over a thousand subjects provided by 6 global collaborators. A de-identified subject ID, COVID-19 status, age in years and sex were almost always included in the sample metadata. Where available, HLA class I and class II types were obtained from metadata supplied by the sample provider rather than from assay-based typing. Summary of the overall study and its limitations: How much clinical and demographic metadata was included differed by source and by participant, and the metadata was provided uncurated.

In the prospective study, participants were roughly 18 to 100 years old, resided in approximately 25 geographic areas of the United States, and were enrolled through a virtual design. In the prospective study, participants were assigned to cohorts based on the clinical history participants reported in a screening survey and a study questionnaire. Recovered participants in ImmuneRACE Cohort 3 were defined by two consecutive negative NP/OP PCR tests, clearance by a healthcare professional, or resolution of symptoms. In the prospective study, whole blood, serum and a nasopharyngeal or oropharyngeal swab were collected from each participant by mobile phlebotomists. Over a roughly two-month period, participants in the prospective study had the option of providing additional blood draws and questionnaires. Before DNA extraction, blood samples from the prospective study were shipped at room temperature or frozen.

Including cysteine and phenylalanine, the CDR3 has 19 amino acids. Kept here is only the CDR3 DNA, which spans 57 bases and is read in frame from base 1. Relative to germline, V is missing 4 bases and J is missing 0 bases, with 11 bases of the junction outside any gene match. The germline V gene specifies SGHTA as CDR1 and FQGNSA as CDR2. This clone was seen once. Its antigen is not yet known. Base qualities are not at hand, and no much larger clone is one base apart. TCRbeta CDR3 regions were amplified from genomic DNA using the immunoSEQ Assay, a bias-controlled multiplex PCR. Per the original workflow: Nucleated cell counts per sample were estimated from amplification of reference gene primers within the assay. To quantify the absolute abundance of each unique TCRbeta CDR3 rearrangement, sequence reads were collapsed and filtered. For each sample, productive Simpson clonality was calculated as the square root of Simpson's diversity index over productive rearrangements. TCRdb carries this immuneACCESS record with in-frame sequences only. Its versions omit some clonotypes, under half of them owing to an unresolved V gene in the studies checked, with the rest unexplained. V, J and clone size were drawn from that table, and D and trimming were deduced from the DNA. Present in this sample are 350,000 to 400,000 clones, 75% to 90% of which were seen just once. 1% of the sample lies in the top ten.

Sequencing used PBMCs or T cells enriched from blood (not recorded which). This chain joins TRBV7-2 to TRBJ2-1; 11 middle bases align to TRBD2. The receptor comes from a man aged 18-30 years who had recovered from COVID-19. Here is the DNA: TGTGCCAGCAGCTCAGTCGGGACTAGCGGATTTAGCTCCTACAATGAGCAGTTCTTC. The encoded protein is CASSSVGTSGFSSYNEQFF.